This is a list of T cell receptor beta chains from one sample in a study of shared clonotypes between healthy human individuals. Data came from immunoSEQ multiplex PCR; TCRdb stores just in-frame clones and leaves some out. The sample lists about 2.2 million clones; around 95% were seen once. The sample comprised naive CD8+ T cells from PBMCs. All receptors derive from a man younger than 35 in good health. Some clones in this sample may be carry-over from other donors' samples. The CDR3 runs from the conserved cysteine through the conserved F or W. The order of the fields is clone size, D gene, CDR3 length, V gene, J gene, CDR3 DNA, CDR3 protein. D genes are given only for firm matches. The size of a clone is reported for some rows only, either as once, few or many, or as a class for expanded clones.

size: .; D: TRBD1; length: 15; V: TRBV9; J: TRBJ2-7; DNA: TGTGCCAGCAGCGCCTTGGACAGGGGGCTCTACGAGCAGTACTTC; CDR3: CASSALDRGLYEQYF
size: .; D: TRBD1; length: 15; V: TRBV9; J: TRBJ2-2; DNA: TGTGCCAGCAGCGCCCCGGACAGGCCCACCGGGGAGCTGTTTTTT; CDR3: CASSAPDRPTGELFF
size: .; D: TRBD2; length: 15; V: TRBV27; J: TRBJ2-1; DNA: TGTGCCAGCAGTTTAGGGACTAGCGGGAGGGCTGAGCAGTTCTTC; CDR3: CASSLGTSGRAEQFF
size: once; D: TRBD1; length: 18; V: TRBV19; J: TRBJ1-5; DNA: TGTGCCAGTAGGCCGCCGGGACAGGGAATCCCCCTATATCAGCCCCAGCATTTT; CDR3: CASRPPGQGIPLYQPQHF
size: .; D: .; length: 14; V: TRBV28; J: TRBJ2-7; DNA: TGTGCCAGCAGTTTCCCTAAGTTAGGGGGGGAGCAGTACTTC; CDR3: CASSFPKLGGEQYF
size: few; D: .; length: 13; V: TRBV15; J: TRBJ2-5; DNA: TGTGCCACCAGGCAAGGGTTCGGGGAGACCCAGTACTTC; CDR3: CATRQGFGETQYF
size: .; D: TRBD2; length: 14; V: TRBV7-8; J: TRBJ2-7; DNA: TGTGCCAGCAGCTCCCGGGACTACCACTACGAGCAGTACTTC; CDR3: CASSSRDYHYEQYF
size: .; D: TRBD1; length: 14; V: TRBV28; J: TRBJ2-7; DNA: TGTGCCAGCAGAGAATCCGGGACAGGGACCGAGCAGTACTTC; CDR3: CASRESGTGTEQYF
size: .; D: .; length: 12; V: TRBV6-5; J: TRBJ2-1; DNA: TGTGCCAGCAGTTACTCCTACAATGAGCAGTTCTTC; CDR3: CASSYSYNEQFF
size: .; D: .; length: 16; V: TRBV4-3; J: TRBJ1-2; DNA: TGCGCCAGCAGCCAGGTTGGGACTCTGGGGAACTATGGCTACACCTTC; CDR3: CASSQVGTLGNYGYTF
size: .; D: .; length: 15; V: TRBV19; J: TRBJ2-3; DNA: TGTGCCAGTAGTATTAGGGCCCTCGGCACAGATACGCAGTATTTT; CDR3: CASSIRALGTDTQYF
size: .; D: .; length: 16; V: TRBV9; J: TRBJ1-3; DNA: TGTGCCAGCAGCGTAGCTGGAACTGGCTCTGGAAACACCATATATTTT; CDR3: CASSVAGTGSGNTIYF
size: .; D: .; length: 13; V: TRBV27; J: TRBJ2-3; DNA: TGTGCCAGTACTACCTACCTCACAGATACGCAGTATTTT; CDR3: CASTTYLTDTQYF
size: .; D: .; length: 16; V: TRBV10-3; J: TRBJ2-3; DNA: TGTGCCATCAGTGAGTTGGGGGATACCTCCACAGATACGCAGTATTTT; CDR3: CAISELGDTSTDTQYF
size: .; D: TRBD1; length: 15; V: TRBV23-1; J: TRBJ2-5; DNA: TGCGCCAGCAGAGGGGGCAGGGGGTACCAAGAGACCCAGTACTTC; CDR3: CASRGGRGYQETQYF
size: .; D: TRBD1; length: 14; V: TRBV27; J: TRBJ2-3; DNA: TGTGCCAGCAGTTCCCCGACAGGGGAAGATACGCAGTATTTT; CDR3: CASSSPTGEDTQYF
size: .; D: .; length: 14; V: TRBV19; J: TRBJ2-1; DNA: TGTGCCAGTAGTATTCAGGGTGGATACAATGAGCAGTTCTTC; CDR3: CASSIQGGYNEQFF
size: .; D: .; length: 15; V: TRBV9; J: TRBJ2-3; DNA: TGTGCCAGCAGCGTATATGGCACGATCACAGATACGCAGTATTTT; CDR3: CASSVYGTITDTQYF
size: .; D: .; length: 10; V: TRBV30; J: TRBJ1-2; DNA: TGTGCCTGGCGTAGATTAAGGTACACCTTC; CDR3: CAWRRLRYTF
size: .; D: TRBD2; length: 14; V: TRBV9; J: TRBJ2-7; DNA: TGTGCCAGCAGCGGTGGGACTAGCTCCTACGAGCAGTACTTC; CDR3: CASSGGTSSYEQYF
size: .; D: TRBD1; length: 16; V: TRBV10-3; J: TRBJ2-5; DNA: TGTGCCATCAGTGACCCGGACAGGGAAGTTTTAGAGACCCAGTACTTC; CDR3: CAISDPDREVLETQYF